This T cell receptor beta chain was documented in a study of T-cell memory formation after mild COVID-19. Germline V gene sequence: CDR1 MNHEY, CDR2 SVGEGT. The CDR3 has 14 amino acids. With 2 bases removed from V and 1 base from J, the gap between germline ends came to 6 bases. This clonotype was seen a few times. Via MiXCR, TCRdb re-called the 5' RACE reads, giving one row per CDR3 protein. Of roughly 310,000 distinct CDR3 sequences listed, 15% to 20% were seen once; the top ten hold about 20%. This chain joins TRBV6-2 or TRBV6-3 and TRBJ1-3; D is unclear. The sequence came from a young man who had mild COVID-19 (a few samples of this study predate the infection). Cell type and time point are not known. The sequenced sample was PBMCs or a T cell subset sorted from them (not recorded which). The CDR3 DNA reads TGTGCCAGCAGTTACCTCGGGTCTGGAAACACCATATATTTT. Translating it yields CASSYLGSGNTIYF.